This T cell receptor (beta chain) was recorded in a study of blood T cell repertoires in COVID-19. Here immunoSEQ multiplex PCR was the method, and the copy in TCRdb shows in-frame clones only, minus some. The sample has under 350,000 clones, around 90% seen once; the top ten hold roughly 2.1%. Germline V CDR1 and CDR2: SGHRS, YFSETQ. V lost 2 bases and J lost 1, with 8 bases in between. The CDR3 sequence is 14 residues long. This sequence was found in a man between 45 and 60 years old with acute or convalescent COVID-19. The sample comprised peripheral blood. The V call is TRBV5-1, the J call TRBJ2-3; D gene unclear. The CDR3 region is CASSLSVGTDTQYF. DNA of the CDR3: TGCGCCAGCAGCTTAAGCGTCGGCACAGATACGCAGTATTTT.